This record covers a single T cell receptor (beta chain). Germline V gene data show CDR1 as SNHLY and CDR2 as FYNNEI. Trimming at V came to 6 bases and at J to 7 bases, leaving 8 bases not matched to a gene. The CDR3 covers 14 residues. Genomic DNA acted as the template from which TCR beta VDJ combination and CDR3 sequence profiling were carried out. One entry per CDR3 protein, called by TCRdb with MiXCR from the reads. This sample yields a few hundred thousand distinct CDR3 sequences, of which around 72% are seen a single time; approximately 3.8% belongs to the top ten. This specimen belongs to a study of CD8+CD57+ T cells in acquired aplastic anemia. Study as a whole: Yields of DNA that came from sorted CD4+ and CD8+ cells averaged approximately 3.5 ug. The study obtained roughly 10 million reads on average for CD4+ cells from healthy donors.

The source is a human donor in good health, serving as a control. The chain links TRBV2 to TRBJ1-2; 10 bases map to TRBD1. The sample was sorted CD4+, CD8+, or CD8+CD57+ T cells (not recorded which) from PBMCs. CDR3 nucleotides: TGTGCCAGCAGCTTGACAGGGGGCGCGGCTGGCTACACCTTC. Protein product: CASSLTGGAAGYTF.